A single sample is the source of the 26 T cell receptor beta chains below, sequenced in a study of blood T cell repertoires in COVID-19 (dated by TCRdb to the early 2020s). The library was prepared using the immunoSEQ multiplex PCR assay. Not all clones reach the TCRdb copy of this immuneACCESS table, which keeps in-frame sequences only. Checked studies attribute under half of the gap to unresolved V genes and leave the rest unexplained. Present in this sample are 85,000 to 120,000 clones, roughly four fifths of which were seen just once. The ten most abundant clones make up 5% to 8% of the sample. Sequencing was done on a sample of peripheral blood. These receptors all stem from a man aged 80 or over with COVID-19, enrolled during active disease.

The chain has TRBV6-5 and TRBJ1-6; 8 bases align to TRBD1. The CDR3 covers 14 residues. V gave up 6 bases and J gave up 9 bases; unmatched junction bases: 7. Germline CDR1 reads MNHEY; CDR2 reads SVGAGI. The chain's CDR3 is CASSSTGGISPLHF. As DNA, the CDR3 is TGTGCCAGCAGCTCAACAGGGGGAATTTCACCCCTCCACTTT.

J is TRBJ1-3 and V is TRBV11-1; D gene ambiguous. Germline CDR1 is SGHAT and CDR2 is FQDESV (reference sequence). Trimming cost V 2 bases and J 4 bases, with 12 bases left between them. This CDR3 contains 15 residues. CDR3 sequence: CASSLNLNAGNTIYF. DNA for the CDR3: TGTGCCAGCAGCTTAAACCTGAACGCGGGAAACACCATATATTTT.

The genes are TRBV28 and TRBJ2-1; 7 bases line up with TRBD2. This CDR3 region has 14 residues. Unmatched junction bases numbered 7, after V lost 7 bases and J lost 4 bases. Germline V gene sequence: CDR1 MDHEN, CDR2 SYDVKM. CDR3 in amino acids: CASIAGVGYNEQFF. Here the CDR3 DNA reads TGTGCCAGCATTGCGGGAGTAGGGTACAATGAGCAGTTCTTC.

This chain uses TRBV21-1 with TRBJ2-7; whether TRBD2, the table's D call, matches the DNA was not checked. TRBV21-1 constitutes a pseudogene. The CDR3 spans 15 residues. The CDR3 here is CASRDRWGGTYEQYF. In nucleotides, the CDR3 is TGTGCCAGCAGGGATAGGTGGGGCGGGACCTACGAGCAGTACTTC.

V is TRBV5-1 and J is TRBJ2-7; possible D gene TRBD2, 6 bases. Germline CDR1 SGHRS, CDR2 YFSETQ. V lost 4 bases to trimming and J lost 2 bases, with 16 bases between them. The CDR3 spans 15 residues. The CDR3 region is CASSPGTPRTYEQYF. The CDR3 DNA reads as TGCGCCAGCAGCCCCGGGACTCCCAGAACCTACGAGCAGTACTTC.

V usage is TRBV5-8 and J usage is TRBJ1-4; TRBD1 aligns across 8 bases. The V gene's germline CDR1 is SGHTS and CDR2 YDEGEE. Losses at the gene ends were 4 bases for V and 7 bases for J; bases not matched to a gene: 9. The CDR3 has 15 residues. The CDR3 bases are TGTGCCAGCAGCAGTAAACAGGGGGGCAGTGAAAAACTGTTTTTT. Translation gives CASSSKQGGSEKLFF.

The V and J genes are TRBV7-2 and TRBJ2-3; weak D call: TRBD2 (6 bases). This CDR3 region has 13 residues. V was pared by 8 bases and J by 0 bases, with 9 bases between. Per the germline V gene, CDR1 is SGHTA and CDR2 is FQGNSA. CDR3 in amino acids: CASSSGSTDTQYF. CDR3 in DNA: TGTGCCAGCTCGAGCGGGAGCACAGATACGCAGTATTTT.

As regards this clone: Mismatch with germline at one junction end may stem from a read error. The chain joins TRBV4-3 to TRBJ2-1, with a weak D call TRBD2 (6 bases). The germline V gene encodes CDR1 LGHNA and CDR2 YSLEER. The CDR3 is made up of 16 amino acids. The CDR3 region has the DNA TGCGCCAGCAGCCAAGATCGGGGCGGGATGCCCAATAAGCAGTTCTTC. It translates to CASSQDRGGMPNKQFF.

This rearrangement joins TRBV7-9 to TRBJ1-1, with 10 bases matching TRBD1. This CDR3 spans 15 amino acids. Per germline, CDR1 SEHNR and CDR2 FQNEAQ (reference sequence). Trimming cost V 1 base and J 5 bases; bases outside gene matches: 4. This chain's CDR3 is CASSLETGGGTEAFF. The CDR3 nucleotides are TGTGCCAGCAGCTTAGAGACAGGGGGCGGAACTGAAGCTTTCTTT.

The gene calls are TRBV14 and TRBJ2-1, with TRBD2 matching over 10 bases. From germline, CDR1 is SGHDN and CDR2 FVKESK. This CDR3 is 15 amino acids long. J was trimmed by 6 bases and V by 3 bases; bases with no gene match: 5. The CDR3 DNA sequence: TGTGCCAGCAGCCATTGGACTAGCGGCCGCAATGAGCAGTTCTTC. This codes for CASSHWTSGRNEQFF.

This rearrangement joins TRBV27 to TRBJ2-7; weak D call: TRBD2 (5 bases). Germline V gene lookup returns CDR1 MNHEY and CDR2 SMNVEV (reference sequence). V lost 3 bases and J 0 bases, leaving 18 bases between the germline ends. The CDR3 has 17 amino acids. CDR3 sequence reads: CASSLRAWRGSSYEQYF. The CDR3, as DNA: TGTGCCAGCAGTTTGAGGGCTTGGCGAGGGAGCTCCTACGAGCAGTACTTC.

This chain uses TRBV2 with TRBJ1-2; the D gene is possibly TRBD1 (5 bases). V was clipped by 0 bases and J by 5 bases, with 13 bases between them. The CDR3 loop spans 15 amino acids. The V gene's germline CDR1 is SNHLY and CDR2 FYNNEI. The CDR3 DNA reads as TGTGCCAGCAGTGAAGCGGGGACTCCCGGGTATGGCTACACCTTC. It yields the protein CASSEAGTPGYGYTF.

V gene TRBV30 combines with J gene TRBJ2-7; no reliable D call. Germline CDR1 is GTSNPN and CDR2 is SVGIG (reference sequence). The CDR3 contains 11 residues. The V end lost 2 bases, the J end lost 2 bases, and 4 bases lay between the germline ends. CDR3 nucleotides: TGTGCCTGGAGTACGGCCTACGAGCAGTACTTC. Protein sequence: CAWSTAYEQYF.

This clone was counted a few times. The rearrangement links TRBV3-1 (or the pseudogene TRBV3-2) to TRBJ1-1; maybe TRBD1 (5 bases). The V end was cut by 0 bases, the J end by 10 bases, with 15 bases between. Per the germline V gene, CDR1 is LGHDT and CDR2 is YNNKEL (reference sequence). The CDR3 is made up of 14 amino acids. The CDR3, as DNA: TGTGCCAGCAGCCAAGAACCACAGGAGATAGGAGCTTTCTTT. Its protein product is CASSQEPQEIGAFF.

The chain recombines TRBV7-2 with TRBJ2-6; TRBD2 aligns across 8 bases. The CDR3 has 16 residues. V dropped 2 bases and J dropped 2; count of bases not matched to a gene: 2. From germline, CDR1 is SGHTA and CDR2 FQGNSA. The CDR3 bases are TGTGCCAGCAGCTTAACAGCGGGAGCTGGGGCCAACGTCCTGACTTTC. Translated: CASSLTAGAGANVLTF.

The chain combines TRBV2 with TRBJ1-2, with a tentative D call TRBD1 (6 bases). Germline V CDR1 and CDR2: SNHLY, FYNNEI. Trimming stripped 6 bases from V and 2 bases from J, with 10 bases between. The CDR3 runs to 13 residues. Here the CDR3 DNA reads TGTGCCAGCAGAGCCGACAGGAACTATGGCTACACCTTC. Encoded protein: CASRADRNYGYTF. The entire variable domain, with the rest obtained from reference TRBV2 and TRBJ1-2, is as follows: EPEVTQTPSHQVTQMGQEVILRCVPISNHLYFYWYRQILGQKVEFLVSFYNNEISEKSEIFDDQFSVERPDGSNFTLKIRSTKLEDSAMYFCASRADRNYGYTFGSGTRLTVV.

The chain employs TRBV7-2 and TRBJ1-1; no definite D call. The CDR3 loop spans 15 amino acids. With 4 bases removed from V and 4 bases from J, the gap between germline ends came to 16 bases. The V gene's germline CDR1 is SGHTA and CDR2 FQGNSA. The CDR3 loop is CASSSSQVRGTEAFF. In nucleotides, the CDR3 is TGTGCCAGCAGCTCTTCTCAGGTTCGGGGCACTGAAGCTTTCTTT.

The J gene is TRBJ2-1, the V gene TRBV5-4, with D possibly matching TRBD2 (8 bases). The CDR3 runs 14 residues. The ends were cut back, 6 bases at V and 4 bases at J, with 14 bases in the middle. The germline CDR1 and CDR2 sequences are SGHNT and YYREEE (reference sequence). This CDR3 is CASKGASGYNEQFF. CDR3 sequence (DNA): TGTGCCAGCAAGGGGGCTAGCGGGTACAATGAGCAGTTCTTC.

The rearrangement joins TRBV6-5 to TRBJ1-4, with a tentative D call TRBD1 (6 bases). V lost 0 bases and J lost 7, with 15 bases in between. The V gene's germline CDR1 is MNHEY and CDR2 SVGAGI. The CDR3 runs 16 residues. CDR3 amino acids: CASSYSRPQGSEKLFF. CDR3 coding DNA: TGTGCCAGCAGTTACTCGAGGCCACAGGGTTCTGAAAAACTGTTTTTT.

This clone was seen only a few times. The chain links TRBV9 to TRBJ2-1; D is perhaps TRBD2 (5 bases). Trimming took off 0 bases at V and 6 bases at J, with 16 bases between the two ends. CDR3 length equals 16 residues. Germline-derived CDR1 and CDR2 are SGDLS and YYNGEE. CDR3 bases: TGTGCCAGCAGCGTAGCTGACTATTCCACCCGCAATGAGCAGTTCTTC. Its translation: CASSVADYSTRNEQFF. Full variable domain (missing parts from reference TRBV9 and TRBJ2-1): DSGVTQTPKHLITATGQRVTLRCSPRSGDLSVYWYQQSLDQGLQFLIQYYNGEERAKGNILERFSAQQFPDLHSELNLSSLELGDSALYFCASSVADYSTRNEQFFGPGTRLTVL.

The chain is built from TRBV10-3 and TRBJ2-1, with 10 bases identical to TRBD2. V was pared by 3 bases and J by 10 bases, with 6 bases of the junction left unmatched. The CDR3 covers 14 residues. CDR1 is ENHRY, CDR2 SYGVKD, per germline. Here the CDR3 reads CAISELAGSQEQFF. The CDR3 region has the DNA TGTGCCATCAGTGAACTAGCGGGAAGTCAGGAGCAGTTCTTC.

The chain combines TRBV3-1 (or the pseudogene TRBV3-2) with TRBJ2-2, with D maybe TRBD1 (6 bases). The V gene's germline CDR1 is LGHDT and CDR2 YNNKEL (reference sequence). V dropped 3 bases and J dropped 7 bases, with 15 bases sitting between them. The CDR3 totals 15 residues. This chain's CDR3 is CASSHFAEGGGELFF. The CDR3 DNA reads as TGTGCCAGCAGCCACTTTGCCGAAGGGGGCGGGGAGCTGTTTTTT.

The rearrangement joins TRBV7-2 to TRBJ2-1; D may be TRBD2 (5 bases). Trimming pared 5 bases from V and 10 bases from J, leaving 15 bases between. Germline CDR1 reads SGHTA; CDR2 reads FQGNSA. This CDR3 has 13 amino acids. DNA of the CDR3: TGTGCCAGCAGCATAACTAGTTTTTTCGAGCAGTTCTTC. It translates to CASSITSFFEQFF.

J is TRBJ2-7 and V is TRBV6-5; 13 bases align to TRBD2. The CDR3 consists of 13 residues. V dropped 6 bases and J dropped 7; count of bases not matched to a gene: 3. Germline V lookup: CDR1 MNHEY, CDR2 SVGAGI. The CDR3 loop is CASRQGLAGEQYF. DNA of the CDR3: TGTGCCAGCAGGCAGGGACTAGCGGGGGAGCAGTACTTC.

The chain is built from TRBV12-3 or TRBV12-4 and TRBJ1-2; D is uncertain. V was shortened by 3 bases and J by 5 bases, with 7 bases between the two germline ends. The CDR3 contains 12 residues. CDR3 loop: CASSFVQYGYTF. The DNA for the CDR3 is TGTGCCAGCAGTTTTGTACAGTATGGCTACACCTTC.

V is TRBV28 and J is TRBJ2-5; 10 bases map to TRBD2. Germline lookup yields CDR1 MDHEN and CDR2 SYDVKM. The CDR3 contains 17 residues. Unmatched junction bases numbered 9, after V lost 3 bases and J lost 2 bases. The CDR3 here is CASSLIGEAGGQETQYF. CDR3 DNA: TGTGCCAGCAGTTTGATAGGGGAAGCGGGAGGGCAAGAGACCCAGTACTTC.